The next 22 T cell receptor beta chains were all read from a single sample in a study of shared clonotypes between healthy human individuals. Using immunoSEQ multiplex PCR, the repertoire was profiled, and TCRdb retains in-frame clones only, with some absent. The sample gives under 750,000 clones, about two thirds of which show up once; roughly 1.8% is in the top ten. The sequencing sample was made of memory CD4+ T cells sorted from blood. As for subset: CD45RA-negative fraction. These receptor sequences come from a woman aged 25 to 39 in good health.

CDR3 DNA: TGTGCCAGTGCGGGCGCCGGAAACACCATATATTTT. The encoded protein is CASAGAGNTIYF. V gene TRBV27 combines with J gene TRBJ1-3; no definite D call. This CDR3 is 12 amino acids long. CDR1 and CDR2 (germline): MNHEY, SMNVEV (reference sequence). Trimming stripped 9 bases from V and 4 bases from J, with 10 bases between.

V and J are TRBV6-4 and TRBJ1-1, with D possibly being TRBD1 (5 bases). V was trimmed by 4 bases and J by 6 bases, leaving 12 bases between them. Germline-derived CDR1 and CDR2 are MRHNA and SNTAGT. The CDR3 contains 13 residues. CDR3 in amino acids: CASSVQGMSEAFF. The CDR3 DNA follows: TGTGCCAGCAGTGTTCAGGGTATGTCTGAAGCTTTCTTT.

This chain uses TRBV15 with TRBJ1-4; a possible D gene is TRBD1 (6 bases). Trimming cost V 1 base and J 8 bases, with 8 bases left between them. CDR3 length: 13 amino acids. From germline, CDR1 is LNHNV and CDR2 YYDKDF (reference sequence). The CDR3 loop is CATSRGGQEKLFF. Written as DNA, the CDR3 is TGTGCCACCAGCAGAGGGGGGCAAGAAAAACTGTTTTTT. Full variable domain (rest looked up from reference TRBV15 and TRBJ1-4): DAMVIQNPRYQVTQFGKPVTLSCSQTLNHNVMYWYQQKSSQAPKLLFHYYDKDFNNEADTPDNFQSRRPNTSFCFLDIRSPGLGDTAMYLCATSRGGQEKLFFGSGTQLSVL.

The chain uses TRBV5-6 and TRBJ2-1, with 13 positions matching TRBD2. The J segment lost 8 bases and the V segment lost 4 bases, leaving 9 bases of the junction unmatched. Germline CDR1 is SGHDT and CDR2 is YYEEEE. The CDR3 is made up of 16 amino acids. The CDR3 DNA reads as TGTGCCAGCAGCCCACTGGGGACTAGCGGGATCTATGAGCAGTTCTTC. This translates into CASSPLGTSGIYEQFF.

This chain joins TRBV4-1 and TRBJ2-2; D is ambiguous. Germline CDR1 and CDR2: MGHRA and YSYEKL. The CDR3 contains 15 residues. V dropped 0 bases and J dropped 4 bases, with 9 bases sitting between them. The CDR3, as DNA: TGCGCCAGCAGCCAAGAGGTCGGTGCCACCGGGGAGCTGTTTTTT. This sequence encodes CASSQEVGATGELFF.

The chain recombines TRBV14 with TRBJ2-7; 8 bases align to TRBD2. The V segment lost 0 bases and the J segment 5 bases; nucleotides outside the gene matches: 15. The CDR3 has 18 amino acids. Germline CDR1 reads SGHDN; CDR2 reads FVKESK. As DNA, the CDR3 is TGTGCCAGCAGCCAAGAGCTTTACACTAGCGGAGATTCCGACGAGCAGTACTTC. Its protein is CASSQELYTSGDSDEQYF.

Written as DNA, the CDR3 is TGTGCCAGCAGCCAAGAAAGAGGGCCTGAAGCTTTCTTT. This codes for CASSQERGPEAFF. The chain recombines TRBV7-2 with TRBJ1-1; D is unresolved. Per germline, CDR1 SGHTA and CDR2 FQGNSA. This CDR3 has 13 residues. V was pared by 5 bases and J by 6 bases, with 13 bases between.

CDR3 nucleotide sequence: TGCGCCAGCAGCTTGGAAGAAGGGGTTAGGGAGACCCAGTACTTC. Translated: CASSLEEGVRETQYF. This sequence joins TRBV5-1 and TRBJ2-5, with D possibly being TRBD1 (5 bases). Germline V CDR1 and CDR2: SGHRS, YFSETQ. The CDR3 totals 15 residues. The V gene lost 0 bases and the J gene lost 5 bases, with 14 bases spanning the gap.

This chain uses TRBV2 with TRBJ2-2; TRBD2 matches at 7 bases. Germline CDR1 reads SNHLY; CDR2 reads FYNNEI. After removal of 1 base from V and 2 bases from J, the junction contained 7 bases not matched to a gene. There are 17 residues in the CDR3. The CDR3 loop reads CASSEESGGSNTGELFF. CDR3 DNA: TGTGCCAGCAGTGAAGAGTCTGGCGGGAGTAACACCGGGGAGCTGTTTTTT.

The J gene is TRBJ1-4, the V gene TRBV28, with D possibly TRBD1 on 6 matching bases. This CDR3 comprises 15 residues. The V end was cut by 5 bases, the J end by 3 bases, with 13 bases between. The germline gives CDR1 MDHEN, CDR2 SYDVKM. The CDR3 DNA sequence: TGTGCCAGCAGTCAAACAGGGAGGGCTAATGAAAAACTGTTTTTT. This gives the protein CASSQTGRANEKLFF.

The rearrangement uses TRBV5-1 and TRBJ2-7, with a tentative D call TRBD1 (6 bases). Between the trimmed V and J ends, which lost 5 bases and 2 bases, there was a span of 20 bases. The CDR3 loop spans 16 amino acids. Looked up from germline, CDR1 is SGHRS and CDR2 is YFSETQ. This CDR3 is CASRLSFGDITYEQYF. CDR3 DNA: TGCGCCAGCAGATTGTCATTTGGGGACATCACCTACGAGCAGTACTTC.

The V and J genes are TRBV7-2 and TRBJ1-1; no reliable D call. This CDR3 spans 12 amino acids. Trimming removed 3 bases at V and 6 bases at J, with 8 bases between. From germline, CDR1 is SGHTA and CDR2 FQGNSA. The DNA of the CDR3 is TGTGCCAGCAGCTTCAGAAGGGCTGAAGCTTTCTTT. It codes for CASSFRRAEAFF.

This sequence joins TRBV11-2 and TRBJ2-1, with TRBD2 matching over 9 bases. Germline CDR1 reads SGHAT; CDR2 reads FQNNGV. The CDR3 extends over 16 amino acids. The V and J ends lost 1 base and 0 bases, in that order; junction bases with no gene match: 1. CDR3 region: CASSLGGLASYNEQFF. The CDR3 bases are TGTGCCAGCAGCTTAGGGGGACTAGCCTCCTACAATGAGCAGTTCTTC. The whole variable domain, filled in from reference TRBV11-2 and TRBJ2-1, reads EAGVAQSPRYKIIEKRQSVAFWCNPISGHATLYWYQQILGQGPKLLIQFQNNGVVDDSQLPKDRFSAERLKGVDSTLKIQPAKLEDSAVYLCASSLGGLASYNEQFFGPGTRLTVL.

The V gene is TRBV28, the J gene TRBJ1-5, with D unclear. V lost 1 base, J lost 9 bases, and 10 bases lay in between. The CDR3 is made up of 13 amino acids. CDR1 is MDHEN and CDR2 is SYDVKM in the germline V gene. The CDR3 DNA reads TGTGCCAGCAGTTTATCCCGGGGATGGCCCCAGCATTTT. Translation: CASSLSRGWPQHF.

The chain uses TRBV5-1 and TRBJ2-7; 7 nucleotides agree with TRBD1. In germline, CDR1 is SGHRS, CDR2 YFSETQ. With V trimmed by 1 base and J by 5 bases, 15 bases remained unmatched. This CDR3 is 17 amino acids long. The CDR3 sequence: CASSLIPPQGVIHEQYF. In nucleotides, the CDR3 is TGCGCCAGCAGCTTGATTCCCCCGCAGGGGGTGATTCACGAGCAGTACTTC.

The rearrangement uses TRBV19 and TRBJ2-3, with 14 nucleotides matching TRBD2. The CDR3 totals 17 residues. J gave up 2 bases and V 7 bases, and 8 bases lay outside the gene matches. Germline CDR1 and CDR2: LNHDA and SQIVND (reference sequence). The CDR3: CASTKEGLAGVTDTQYF. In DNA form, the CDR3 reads TGTGCCAGTACCAAAGAGGGACTAGCGGGGGTCACAGATACGCAGTATTTT. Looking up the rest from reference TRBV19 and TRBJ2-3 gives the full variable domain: DGGITQSPKYLFRKEGQNVTLSCEQNLNHDAMYWYRQDPGQGLRLIYYSQIVNDFQKGDIAEGYSVSREKKESFPLTVTSAQKNPTAFYLCASTKEGLAGVTDTQYFGPGTRLTVL.

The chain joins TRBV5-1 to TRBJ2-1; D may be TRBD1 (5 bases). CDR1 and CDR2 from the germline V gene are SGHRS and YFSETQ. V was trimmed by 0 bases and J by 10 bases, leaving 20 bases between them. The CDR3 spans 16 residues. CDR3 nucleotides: TGCGCCAGCAGCTTGGGTCGTGGGGCCTACTCTGAGGAGCAGTTCTTC. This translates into CASSLGRGAYSEEQFF.

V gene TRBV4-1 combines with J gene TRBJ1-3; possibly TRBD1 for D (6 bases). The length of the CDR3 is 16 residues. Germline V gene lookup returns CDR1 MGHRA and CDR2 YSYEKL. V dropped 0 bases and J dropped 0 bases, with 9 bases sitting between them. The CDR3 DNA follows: TGCGCCAGCAGCCAAGATCAGGGGAACTCTGGAAACACCATATATTTT. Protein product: CASSQDQGNSGNTIYF.

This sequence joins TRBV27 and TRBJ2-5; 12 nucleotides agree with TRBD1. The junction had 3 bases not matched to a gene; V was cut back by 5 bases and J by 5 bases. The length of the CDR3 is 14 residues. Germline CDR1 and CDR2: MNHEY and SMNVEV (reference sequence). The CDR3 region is CASSKGQGAETQYF. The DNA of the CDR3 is TGTGCCAGCAGTAAGGGACAGGGGGCTGAGACCCAGTACTTC.

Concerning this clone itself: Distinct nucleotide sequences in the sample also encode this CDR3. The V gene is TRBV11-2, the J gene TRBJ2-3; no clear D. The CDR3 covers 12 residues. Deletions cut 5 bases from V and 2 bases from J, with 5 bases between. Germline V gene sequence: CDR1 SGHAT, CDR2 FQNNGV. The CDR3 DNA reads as TGTGCCAGCAGCCGCACCACAGATACGCAGTATTTT. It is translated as CASSRTTDTQYF.

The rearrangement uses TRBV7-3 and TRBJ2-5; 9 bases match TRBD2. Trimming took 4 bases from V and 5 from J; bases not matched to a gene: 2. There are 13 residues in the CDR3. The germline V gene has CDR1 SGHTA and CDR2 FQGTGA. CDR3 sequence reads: CASSSGTSETQYF. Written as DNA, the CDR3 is TGTGCCAGCAGCTCGGGGACTAGCGAGACCCAGTACTTC.

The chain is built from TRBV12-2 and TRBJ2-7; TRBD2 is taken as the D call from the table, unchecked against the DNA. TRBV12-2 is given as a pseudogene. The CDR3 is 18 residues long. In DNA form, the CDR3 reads TGTGCAAGTCGCTTAGAGTGGACTAGCGGGGAAAGCTCCTACGAGCAGTACTTC. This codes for CASRLEWTSGESSYEQYF.